The source of this T cell receptor beta chain is a study of blood T cell repertoires in COVID-19. Overall study: Italy, Spain and the United States were the sources of the convalescent and acute COVID-19 samples. T cells, B-cell-depleted T cells, or PBMCs provided the cDNA or gDNA that served as material.

Study processing details: It was from reference gene primer amplification that nucleated cell counts were estimated. The table came from immunoSEQ multiplex PCR; TCRdb's copy has only in-frame clones and leaves some out. V, J and clone size are those of that table, while D and trimming were read from the DNA. The sample consists of over 200,000 clones, approximately 84% of them appearing once. The CDR3 is 13 amino acids. Germline values: CDR1 SQVTM, CDR2 ANQGSEA. V gave up 6 bases and J gave up 0 bases, with 11 bases separating them. This chain uses TRBV29-1 with TRBJ1-1; no definite D call. Sequenced: PBMCs or T cells enriched from blood (not recorded which). This clonotype was sampled from a man in his 60s who had recovered from COVID-19. The CDR3 DNA reads TGCAGCGTCTCGGTGGCGGTGAACACTGAAGCTTTCTTT. Translation: CSVSVAVNTEAFF.